These 4 T cell receptor beta chains were all obtained from the same sample, sequenced in a study of cytomegalovirus exposure and HLA in healthy donors (dated by TCRdb to about 2017). Receptor amplification or capture employed the immunoSEQ multiplex PCR assay. For the multiplex PCR, a mixture combining 60 forward primers for TCR Vbeta segments and 13 reverse primers for TCR Jbeta segments was used. Imported from immuneACCESS, the table was reduced by TCRdb to in-frame sequences with V and J called. These copies leave out some clones; in studies compared against another copy, an unresolved V gene accounts for under half, and the cause of the remainder is not known. Across this sample there are some 120,000 clones, with 75% to 85% seen only once. Of the sample, around 10% is held by the ten largest clones. The sequencing sample was made of PBMCs. These receptors all come from a male donor in good health and CMV-seropositive.

The chain carries TRBV5-4 and TRBJ2-1, with 8 bases fitting TRBD2. There are 18 residues in the CDR3. J lost 1 base, V lost 0 bases, and 9 bases had no gene match. Germline CDR1 reads SGHNT; CDR2 reads YYREEE (reference sequence). CDR3 nucleotides: TGTGCCAGCAGCTTGGTGACTAGCGCCCTACCATCCTACAATGAGCAGTTCTTC. Encoded protein: CASSLVTSALPSYNEQFF. The whole variable domain, filled in from reference TRBV5-4 and TRBJ2-1, reads ETGVTQSPTHLIKTRGQQVTLRCSSQSGHNTVSWYQQALGQGPQFIFQYYREEENGRGNFPPRFSGLQFPNYSSELNVNALELDDSALYLCASSLVTSALPSYNEQFFGPGTRLTVL.

This clone was observed once. An end of the junction differs from the germline gene, which may be a read error. The chain joins TRBV30 to TRBJ2-7; D call uncertain. This CDR3 is built from 13 residues. From germline, CDR1 is GTSNPN and CDR2 SVGIG (reference sequence). The CDR3 sequence is CAWGRKREAGRNF. The CDR3 region has the DNA TGTGCCTGGGGTAGGAAAAGAGAAGCAGGCAGGAACTTC.

The gene calls are TRBV30 and TRBJ1-1; 7 bases line up with TRBD1. Per the germline V gene, CDR1 is GTSNPN and CDR2 is SVGIG (reference sequence). There are 14 residues in the CDR3. The ends lost 0 bases at V and 3 bases at J; junction bases unmatched: 4. CDR3 sequence reads: CAWSVNRGYTEAFF. CDR3 coding DNA: TGTGCCTGGAGTGTAAACAGGGGATACACTGAAGCTTTCTTT.

This chain's CDR3 is CASSFRGPNIQYF. In DNA form, the CDR3 reads TGTGCCAGCAGCTTTCGGGGTCCGAACATTCAGTACTTC. The gene calls are TRBV7-2 and TRBJ2-4; possibly TRBD2 for D (5 bases). CDR3 size: 13 residues. V was clipped by 3 bases and J by 7 bases, with 10 bases between them. Germline lookup yields CDR1 SGHTA and CDR2 FQGNSA.